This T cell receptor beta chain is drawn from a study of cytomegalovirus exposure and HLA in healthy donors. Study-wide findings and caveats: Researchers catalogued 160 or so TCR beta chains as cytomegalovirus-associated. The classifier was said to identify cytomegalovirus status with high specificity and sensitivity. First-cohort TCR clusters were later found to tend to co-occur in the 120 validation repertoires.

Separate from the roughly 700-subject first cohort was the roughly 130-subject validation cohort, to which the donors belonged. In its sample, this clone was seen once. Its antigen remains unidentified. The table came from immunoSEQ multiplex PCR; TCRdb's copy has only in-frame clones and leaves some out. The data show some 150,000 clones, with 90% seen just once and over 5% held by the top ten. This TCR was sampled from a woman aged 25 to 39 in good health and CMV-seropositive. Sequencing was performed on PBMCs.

This CDR3 is CASSALAGGMSQETQYF. CDR3 sequence (DNA): TGTGCCAGCAGTGCGCTAGCGGGAGGGATGTCGCAAGAGACCCAGTACTTC. The chain recombines TRBV2 with TRBJ2-5; 12 nucleotides align to TRBD2. After removal of 4 bases from V and 2 bases from J, the junction contained 8 bases not matched to a gene. Germline loops: CDR1 SNHLY, CDR2 FYNNEI. The CDR3 spans 17 residues.